A single sample is the source of the 28 T cell receptor beta chains below, sequenced in a study of control samples from healthy donors and cancer patients. Sequenced by immunoSEQ multiplex PCR; TCRdb stores in-frame clones only, minus some. This sample has about 140,000 clones, with roughly nine tenths found just once. Sequencing was carried out using blood. All receptors derive from a man younger than 35 in good health.

V gene TRBV4-1 combines with J gene TRBJ2-7; TRBD1 might be the D (5 bases). Trimming pared 1 base from V and 3 bases from J, leaving 10 bases between. This CDR3 has 14 residues. The V gene's germline CDR1 is MGHRA and CDR2 YSYEKL. CDR3 amino acids: CASSQVAGYYEQYF. The CDR3 coding sequence is TGCGCCAGCAGCCAAGTTGCAGGGTACTACGAGCAGTACTTC.

The rearrangement joins TRBV2 to TRBJ2-3, with TRBD2 identical over 12 bases. Germline trimming cut 3 bases from V and 4 bases from J; bases unmatched to any gene: 8. The CDR3 loop spans 17 amino acids. Germline-derived CDR1 and CDR2 are SNHLY and FYNNEI. The CDR3 sequence: CASSEFVWTSGADTQYF. CDR3 nucleotides: TGTGCCAGCAGTGAGTTTGTATGGACTAGCGGGGCAGATACGCAGTATTTT. The full variable domain, in which reference TRBV2 and TRBJ2-3 provide the parts outside the CDR3, is EPEVTQTPSHQVTQMGQEVILRCVPISNHLYFYWYRQILGQKVEFLVSFYNNEISEKSEIFDDQFSVERPDGSNFTLKIRSTKLEDSAMYFCASSEFVWTSGADTQYFGPGTRLTVL.

The CDR3 spells CAISERQENTGELFF. Written as DNA, the CDR3 is TGTGCCATCAGTGAGCGACAAGAGAACACCGGGGAGCTGTTTTTT. The V and J genes are TRBV10-3 and TRBJ2-2; D ambiguous. The germline V gene encodes CDR1 ENHRY and CDR2 SYGVKD. There are 15 residues in the CDR3. V lost 2 bases to trimming and J lost 1 base, with 8 bases between them.

This chain joins TRBV5-6 and TRBJ2-1, with no clear D. CDR1 is SGHDT and CDR2 is YYEEEE in the germline V gene. The CDR3 is 12 amino acids. V was shortened by 0 bases and J by 12 bases, with 10 bases between the two germline ends. In DNA form, the CDR3 reads TGTGCCAGCAGCTTGGCGTTAGGACCGCAGTTCTTC. Protein product: CASSLALGPQFF.

The V gene is TRBV7-2, the J gene TRBJ2-2; TRBD2 agrees at 13 bases. The germline gives CDR1 SGHTA, CDR2 FQGNSA. The J segment lost 4 bases and the V segment lost 5 bases, leaving 4 bases of the junction unmatched. This CDR3 has 16 amino acids. As DNA, the CDR3 is TGTGCCAGCAGCGTTACTAGCGGGGGGGCCACCGGGGAGCTGTTTTTT. It encodes CASSVTSGGATGELFF. Complete variable domain (other parts from reference TRBV7-2 and TRBJ2-2): GAGVSQSPSNKVTEKGKDVELRCDPISGHTALYWYRQSLGQGLEFLIYFQGNSAPDKSGLPSDRFSAERTGGSVSTLTIQRTQQEDSAVYLCASSVTSGGATGELFFGEGSRLTVL.

This chain links TRBV5-1 with TRBJ1-1; TRBD1 agrees at 12 bases. V shed 4 bases and J 5 bases; nucleotides not matched to a gene: 9. CDR3 length: 16 residues. From germline, CDR1 is SGHRS and CDR2 YFSETQ. The DNA of the CDR3 is TGCGCCAGCAGCCCAGGGACAGGGGGCGCGAGGACTGAAGCTTTCTTT. This encodes CASSPGTGGARTEAFF.

The rearrangement joins TRBV24-1 to TRBJ2-3, with D perhaps TRBD1 (6 bases). V dropped 7 bases and J dropped 0 bases, with 16 bases sitting between them. The CDR3 spans 16 residues. Germline V lookup: CDR1 KGHDR, CDR2 SFDVKD. As DNA, the CDR3 is TGTGCCACCAGCGATGGACAGTTTACTAGCACAGATACGCAGTATTTT. Its protein is CATSDGQFTSTDTQYF.

The chain links TRBV4-1 to TRBJ2-1; maybe TRBD2 (7 bases). In germline, CDR1 is MGHRA, CDR2 YSYEKL. CDR3 length: 17 residues. Deletions cut 3 bases from V and 2 bases from J, with 17 bases between. The CDR3 sequence is CASSHEGGADPYNEQFF. The CDR3 nucleotides are TGCGCCAGCAGCCATGAAGGGGGGGCCGATCCCTACAATGAGCAGTTCTTC.

This rearrangement joins TRBV18 to TRBJ1-1; no clear D. V lost 2 bases and J lost 3, with 10 bases in between. The V gene's germline CDR1 is KGHSH and CDR2 LQKENI. This CDR3 is 14 amino acids long. Here the CDR3 reads CASSPGISDTEAFF. For the CDR3, the DNA is TGTGCCAGCTCACCAGGGATTTCGGACACTGAAGCTTTCTTT.

This chain links TRBV11-2 with TRBJ1-6; 7 nucleotides agree with TRBD1. This CDR3 spans 15 amino acids. With 7 bases clipped from V and 10 bases from J, the junction kept 13 bases outside the gene matches. Germline CDR1 and CDR2: SGHAT and FQNNGV. In DNA form, the CDR3 reads TGTGCCAGCACCCGAGGGGGACAGTTACGATCACCCCTCCACTTT. This encodes CASTRGGQLRSPLHF.

This chain connects TRBV19 to TRBJ2-1; TRBD2 is a possible D gene (5 bases). This CDR3 is 16 amino acids long. The germline gives CDR1 LNHDA, CDR2 SQIVND (reference sequence). V shed 0 bases and J shed 2 bases, with 11 bases lying between them. The CDR3, as DNA: TGTGCCAGTAGTATAGACCCGCGGGTGCCCTACAATGAGCAGTTCTTC. It encodes CASSIDPRVPYNEQFF. The entire variable domain, with the rest obtained from reference TRBV19 and TRBJ2-1, is as follows: DGGITQSPKYLFRKEGQNVTLSCEQNLNHDAMYWYRQDPGQGLRLIYYSQIVNDFQKGDIAEGYSVSREKKESFPLTVTSAQKNPTAFYLCASSIDPRVPYNEQFFGPGTRLTVL.

The rearrangement links TRBV5-1 to TRBJ1-1; 8 nucleotides match TRBD1. Germline loops: CDR1 SGHRS, CDR2 YFSETQ. The CDR3 is 17 residues long. V dropped 3 bases and J dropped 5; count of bases not matched to a gene: 15. The CDR3 loop is CASSWTGQGHPWTEAFF. For the CDR3, the DNA is TGCGCCAGCAGCTGGACCGGACAGGGCCATCCATGGACTGAAGCTTTCTTT. The full variable domain, rest sourced from reference TRBV5-1 and TRBJ1-1, is KAGVTQTPRYLIKTRGQQVTLSCSPISGHRSVSWYQQTPGQGLQFLFEYFSETQRNKGNFPGRFSGRQFSNSRSEMNVSTLELGDSALYLCASSWTGQGHPWTEAFFGQGTRLTVV.

A few counts support this clone. The chain couples TRBV30 to TRBJ2-5, with a weak D call TRBD1 (5 bases). This CDR3 is 13 amino acids long. CDR1 and CDR2 (germline): GTSNPN, SVGIG (reference sequence). Trimming cost V 0 bases and J 3 bases, with 8 bases left between them. CDR3 DNA: TGTGCCTGGAGTGTTTCAGGGAAAGAGACCCAGTACTTC. It encodes CAWSVSGKETQYF.

The V call is TRBV2, the J call TRBJ2-3; D might be TRBD2 (5 bases). From germline, CDR1 is SNHLY and CDR2 FYNNEI. The CDR3 sequence is 16 residues long. The V and J ends lost 5 bases and 2 bases respectively, with 17 bases between them. CDR3 DNA: TGTGCCAGCAGTACCGACTATCCCCCAGACACAGATACGCAGTATTTT. It encodes CASSTDYPPDTDTQYF.

The chain has TRBV19 and TRBJ2-7; 8 bases align to TRBD2. This CDR3 has 14 residues. The ends lost 6 bases at V and 2 bases at J; junction bases unmatched: 6. Germline CDR1 LNHDA, CDR2 SQIVND (reference sequence). The CDR3 loop reads CASRTTSETYEQYF. The CDR3 DNA sequence: TGTGCCAGTAGGACGACTAGCGAGACCTACGAGCAGTACTTC.

The rearrangement links TRBV30 to TRBJ2-7; 10 positions match TRBD2. Germline V gene data show CDR1 as GTSNPN and CDR2 as SVGIG (reference sequence). This CDR3 spans 14 amino acids. J gave up 5 bases and V 2 bases, and 6 bases lay outside the gene matches. The CDR3 nucleotides read TGTGCCTGGAGTAAGGGACTAGCGCGAGACGAGCAGTACTTC. Its protein is CAWSKGLARDEQYF.

The chain joins TRBV4-3 to TRBJ1-5; D gene ambiguous. V was trimmed by 0 bases and J by 0 bases, leaving 12 bases between them. The germline CDR1 and CDR2 sequences are LGHNA and YSLEER. This CDR3 is built from 17 residues. The CDR3 sequence is CASSQERGPNSNQPQHF. The CDR3, as DNA: TGCGCCAGCAGCCAAGAGCGGGGTCCGAATAGCAATCAGCCCCAGCATTTT.

The chain carries TRBV30 and TRBJ1-2, with TRBD1 matching over 8 bases. V shed 3 bases and J 0 bases; nucleotides not matched to a gene: 6. CDR3 length: 15 residues. CDR1 GTSNPN and CDR2 SVGIG come from the germline V gene (reference sequence). The CDR3 loop reads CAWRGQGASNYGYTF. The DNA for the CDR3 is TGTGCCTGGAGGGGGCAGGGGGCCTCTAACTATGGCTACACCTTC.

V is TRBV3-1 (or the pseudogene TRBV3-2) and J is TRBJ1-3; D uncertain. The CDR3 is made up of 16 amino acids. The germline gives CDR1 LGHDT, CDR2 YNNKEL (reference sequence). V lost 3 bases and J 0 bases, leaving 12 bases between the germline ends. The CDR3 here is CASSQAPGHSGNTIYF. CDR3 coding DNA: TGTGCCAGCAGCCAGGCCCCTGGGCACTCTGGAAACACCATATATTTT.

The J gene is TRBJ1-5, the V gene TRBV6-6; 7 bases fit TRBD1. The V gene's germline CDR1 is MNHNY and CDR2 SVGAGI (reference sequence). V shed 6 bases, J shed 2 bases, and the junction held 7 bases outside the gene matches. The CDR3 has 15 residues. In DNA form, the CDR3 reads TGTGCCAGCAGGCAGGGGGATTTTGGCAATCAGCCCCAGCATTTT. This translates into CASRQGDFGNQPQHF.

This clone occurred many times. The gene calls are TRBV24-1 and TRBJ1-6; possible D gene TRBD1, 5 bases. The length of the CDR3 is 15 residues. In germline, CDR1 is KGHDR, CDR2 SFDVKD. V gave up 3 bases and J gave up 11 bases, with 16 bases separating them. The CDR3 loop reads CATSDPDGGWPPLHF. The CDR3 DNA sequence: TGTGCCACCAGTGATCCGGACGGGGGTTGGCCACCCCTCCACTTT.

V gene TRBV7-3 combines with J gene TRBJ2-3, with 7 bases identical to TRBD1. The V gene end was trimmed by 5 bases and the J gene end by 11 bases; junction bases not matched to a gene: 7. The germline gives CDR1 SGHTA, CDR2 FQGTGA. This CDR3 region has 12 residues. CDR3 bases: TGTGCCAGCAGCCCCTCGGGACAGAAGCAGTATTTT. Protein product: CASSPSGQKQYF.

This chain uses TRBV6-5 with TRBJ2-1; 10 positions match TRBD1. The V gene end was trimmed by 2 bases and the J gene end by 7 bases; junction bases not matched to a gene: 8. This CDR3 has 16 residues. Germline V gene sequence: CDR1 MNHEY, CDR2 SVGAGI. The CDR3 spells CASSYIWTGGGNEQFF. The CDR3 DNA follows: TGTGCCAGCAGTTACATCTGGACAGGGGGAGGAAATGAGCAGTTCTTC.

The gene calls are TRBV10-3 and TRBJ2-3; 8 nucleotides line up with TRBD1. In germline, CDR1 is ENHRY, CDR2 SYGVKD. The CDR3 extends over 16 amino acids. J gave up 5 bases and V 2 bases, and 9 bases lay outside the gene matches. The CDR3, as DNA: TGTGCCATCAGTGAGCCCAGACAGGGGATGGGAGATACGCAGTATTTT. Translating gives CAISEPRQGMGDTQYF.

V usage is TRBV7-2 and J usage is TRBJ2-7, with D perhaps given as TRBD1 or TRBD2 (5 bases each). Trimming took off 5 bases at V and 5 bases at J, with 16 bases between the two ends. CDR1 SGHTA and CDR2 FQGNSA come from the germline V gene. CDR3 length equals 14 residues. In DNA form, the CDR3 reads TGTGCCAGCAGCCATCCTAGGGACGACCACGAGCAGTACTTC. Translated: CASSHPRDDHEQYF.

The rearrangement uses TRBV7-9 and TRBJ1-4, with D maybe TRBD1 (6 bases). V lost 0 bases and J 4 bases, leaving 9 bases between the germline ends. In germline, CDR1 is SEHNR, CDR2 FQNEAQ (reference sequence). The CDR3 covers 15 residues. The CDR3 DNA follows: TGTGCCAGCAGCTTAGCGAGGGACATTAATGAAAAACTGTTTTTT. Translating gives CASSLARDINEKLFF.

J is TRBJ2-3 and V is TRBV7-3, with TRBD2 identical over 8 bases. CDR1 is SGHTA, CDR2 FQGTGA, per germline. The CDR3 covers 15 residues. Trimming removed 4 bases from V and 2 bases from J; junction bases left unmatched: 5. CDR3 sequence reads: CASSSLGGATDTQYF. In nucleotides, the CDR3 is TGTGCCAGCAGCTCCCTCGGGGGGGCCACAGATACGCAGTATTTT.

V is TRBV6-5 and J is TRBJ1-1, with TRBD1 as a possible D gene (5 bases). The CDR3 is 13 residues long. The germline gives CDR1 MNHEY, CDR2 SVGAGI. In DNA form, the CDR3 reads TGTGCGACTGGGGGGGAGGGGTACACTGAAGCTTTCTTT. Translating it yields CATGGEGYTEAFF.